This T cell receptor beta chain came from a study of shared clonotypes between healthy human individuals. Libraries were prepared by immunoSEQ multiplex PCR; TCRdb keeps only in-frame clonotypes and omits some of them. This table holds about 2.4 million clones, over 85% found once. From germline, CDR1 is MNHEY and CDR2 SMNVEV (reference sequence). This CDR3 contains 15 residues. The V segment lost 6 bases and the J segment 5 bases; nucleotides outside the gene matches: 9. Sequenced sample: naive CD4+ T cells from PBMCs. Described subset: CD45RA+ positively selected. V is TRBV27 and J is TRBJ2-2; TRBD2 agrees at 7 bases. This sequence originates from a man between 18 and 35 years old in good health. Some clones in this sample may be carry-over from other donors' samples. The CDR3 region is CASSRMAGGTGELFF. CDR3 nucleotide sequence: TGTGCCAGCAGCCGCATGGCCGGGGGGACCGGGGAGCTGTTTTTT.